A single sample gave rise to the 25 T cell receptor beta chains below, sequenced in a study of lung T cells in sarcoidosis with Löfgren's syndrome. TCRdb reprocessed the reads via MiXCR and lists one record per CDR3 protein. The sample lists about 63,000 distinct CDR3 sequences; around 20% were seen once. Sequencing was performed on CD4+ T cells from PBMCs. These receptors all stem from a human donor with sarcoidosis (Löfgren's syndrome or another form), or a control subject (not recorded which).

About this clonotype itself: One end of the junction varies from germline; a read error may be responsible. V is TRBV7-2 and J is TRBJ2-5; 8 bases are shared with TRBD2. CDR1 is SGHTA, CDR2 FQGNSA, per germline. The CDR3 spans 14 residues. The CDR3 loop reads CASRGGWLQGTQYF. The CDR3 bases are TGTGCCAGCCGGGGGGGGTGGCTTCAAGGGACCCAGTACTTC.

The chain joins TRBV2 to TRBJ1-5; D is undetermined. Trimming took off 7 bases at V and 2 bases at J, with 12 bases between the two ends. There are 14 residues in the CDR3. Per germline, CDR1 SNHLY and CDR2 FYNNEI. The CDR3 DNA sequence: TGTGCCAGCAACGCCCCATCGGGCAATCAGCCCCAGCATTTT. Translating it yields CASNAPSGNQPQHF.

This clonotype was detected many times. The chain couples TRBV7-9 to TRBJ2-1; no clear D gene. Germline CDR1 is SEHNR and CDR2 is FQNEAQ (reference sequence). V lost 5 bases and J 7 bases, leaving 18 bases between the germline ends. The CDR3 has 15 amino acids. As DNA, the CDR3 is TGTGCCAGCAGCCCAGCAAGTAGCAGTAGGAATGAGCAGTTCTTC. The encoded protein is CASSPASSSRNEQFF.

Comment on this clonotype: This clone may be a read error of a much larger clone one base away. J is TRBJ1-1 and V is TRBV28; 7 nucleotides match TRBD1. Germline loops: CDR1 MDHEN, CDR2 SYDVKM. The CDR3 runs 15 residues. The CDR3 is CASSSEDRANTVAFF. For the CDR3, the DNA is TGTGCCAGCAGTTCTGAAGACAGGGCGAACACTGTAGCTTTCTTT.

This clonotype was found a few times. Possible read error: a much larger clone is one base away. The V call is TRBV20-1, the J call TRBJ1-1; unclear D gene. Germline CDR1 and CDR2: DFQATT and SNEGSKA (reference sequence). The CDR3 loop spans 11 amino acids. V lost 7 bases and J lost 1, with 7 bases in between. The chain's CDR3 is CSGERNTEAFF. The CDR3 nucleotides read TGCAGTGGGGAACGGAACACTGAAGCTTTCTTT.

The chain carries TRBV7-8 and TRBJ1-2; D gene uncertain. Trimming stripped 10 bases from V and 2 bases from J, with 14 bases between. The CDR3 totals 13 residues. Germline loops: CDR1 SGHVS, CDR2 FQNEAQ. In DNA, the CDR3 is TGTGCCACTCGGAACAGTACAAACTATGGCTACACCTTC. Protein sequence: CATRNSTNYGYTF.

This clonotype turned up a few times. The chain combines TRBV7-8 with TRBJ2-1; D might be TRBD1 (5 bases). Trimming removed 4 bases from V and 7 bases from J, with 14 bases in between. CDR3 length equals 14 residues. Germline-derived CDR1 and CDR2 are SGHVS and FQNEAQ. The CDR3 region has the DNA TGTGCCAGCAGCTCGAACGGACGGACAAATGAGCAGTTCTTC. Translated: CASSSNGRTNEQFF.

The chain uses TRBV18 and TRBJ1-1, with D perhaps matching TRBD1 (6 bases). CDR1 is KGHSH and CDR2 is LQKENI in the germline V gene. V lost 6 bases and J 1 base, leaving 21 bases between the germline ends. The CDR3 has 17 residues. The CDR3: CASSQVGGGVGNTEAFF. CDR3 sequence (DNA): TGTGCCAGCTCCCAGGTCGGGGGCGGGGTAGGGAACACTGAAGCTTTCTTT.

Concerning this clonotype itself: A read error may be the cause here, since a much bigger clone is one base away. The genes are TRBV5-1 and TRBJ2-1, with a possible D match to TRBD2 (6 bases). The CDR3 is 15 amino acids. In germline, CDR1 is SGHRS, CDR2 YFSETQ. CDR3 region: CACSVRDPYYNEQFF. The CDR3 DNA reads as TGCGCCTGCAGCGTGCGGGACCCGTACTACAATGAGCAGTTCTTC.

The chain joins TRBV4-1 to TRBJ2-3, with 16 bases aligning to TRBD2. CDR3 length: 16 amino acids. CDR1 MGHRA and CDR2 YSYEKL come from the germline V gene. Trimming cost V 4 bases and J 8 bases; bases outside gene matches: 6. Here the CDR3 DNA reads TGCGCCAGCAGCCCGGGGACTAGCGGGAGGGTTGCTACGCAGTATTTT. Amino acids: CASSPGTSGRVATQYF.

This clonotype occurred many times. This rearrangement joins TRBV12-3 or TRBV12-4 to TRBJ2-2; D not certain. The CDR3 has 14 amino acids. V shed 6 bases and J shed 0 bases, with 8 bases lying between them. The DNA for the CDR3 is TGTGCCAGCAGACAGCTGGCGAACACCGGGGAGCTGTTTTTT. This sequence encodes CASRQLANTGELFF.

This clonotype was counted many times. The chain joins TRBV6-1 to TRBJ2-2; the D is unclear. This CDR3 is built from 12 residues. Between the trimmed V and J ends, which lost 6 bases and 5 bases, there was a span of 7 bases. Germline lookup yields CDR1 MNHNS and CDR2 SASEGT. The CDR3 nucleotides read TGTGCCAGCAGACACCTAACCGGGGAGCTGTTTTTT. It is translated as CASRHLTGELFF.

This clonotype was detected ten times or more. This chain joins TRBV20-1 and TRBJ1-5; 7 nucleotides match TRBD1. V was pared by 2 bases and J by 5 bases, with 12 bases of the junction left unmatched. Per germline, CDR1 DFQATT and CDR2 SNEGSKA (reference sequence). The length of the CDR3 is 16 residues. This chain's CDR3 is CSARRSGTEGHQPQHF. The DNA of the CDR3 is TGCAGTGCTAGACGCTCCGGGACAGAAGGCCATCAGCCCCAGCATTTT.

This clonotype was counted ten times or more. This sequence joins TRBV12-3 or TRBV12-4 and TRBJ1-5; no clear D. This CDR3 comprises 12 residues. Trimming shortened V by 3 bases and J by 9 bases, and 9 bases separated the two germline ends. The CDR3 bases are TGTGCCAGCAGTTTGCATTCTCGGCCCCAGCATTTT. Translating it yields CASSLHSRPQHF.

This chain links TRBV18 with TRBJ2-6; D not certain. The CDR3 contains 14 residues. Germline CDR1 is KGHSH and CDR2 is LQKENI. Trimming took off 2 bases at V and 1 base at J, with 3 bases between the two ends. DNA for the CDR3: TGTGCCAGCTCACCAGGTTCTGGGGCCAACGTCCTGACTTTC. Its translation is CASSPGSGANVLTF.

This clonotype has more than one count but fewer than ten. V gene TRBV2 combines with J gene TRBJ1-2; weak D call: TRBD1 (6 bases). From germline, CDR1 is SNHLY and CDR2 FYNNEI. This CDR3 is built from 13 residues. Trimming took 11 bases from V and 0 from J, leaving 13 bases between them. The CDR3: CASGDTANYGYTF. The DNA of the CDR3 is TGTGCCTCGGGGGACACCGCTAACTATGGCTACACCTTC.

This clonotype was recorded many times. The chain uses TRBV25-1 and TRBJ2-3, with a tentative D call TRBD2 (6 bases). The length of the CDR3 is 15 residues. Trimming shortened V by 4 bases and J by 5 bases, and 16 bases separated the two germline ends. Germline assignment: CDR1 MGHDK and CDR2 SYGVNS. The CDR3 DNA sequence: TGTGCCAGCAGTGTCCCCCTTCCGCGGGGAGATACGCAGTATTTT. Its translation is CASSVPLPRGDTQYF.

This clonotype has a count of ten or more. The chain has TRBV6-2 or TRBV6-3 and TRBJ1-2; no clear D. Germline V gene data show CDR1 as MNHEY and CDR2 as SVGEGT. The CDR3 loop spans 13 amino acids. With 5 bases removed from V and 5 bases from J, the gap between germline ends came to 12 bases. CDR3 DNA sequence: TGTGCCAGCAGTCATGACGGAACGTATGGCTACACCTTC. It codes for CASSHDGTYGYTF.

On this clonotype itself: A much larger clone sits a single nucleotide away, making a read error possible. This chain links TRBV6-5 with TRBJ2-1, with D uncertain. This CDR3 comprises 16 residues. Germline CDR1 is MNHEY and CDR2 is SVGAGI. In nucleotides, the CDR3 is TGTGCCAGCAGTTACCCGGACGCCAACTCCTACGATGAGCAGTTCTTC. Translating gives CASSYPDANSYDEQFF.

This chain uses TRBV5-6 with TRBJ1-4; no reliable D call. The V gene's germline CDR1 is SGHDT and CDR2 YYEEEE. Trimming left V 3 bases short and J 8 bases short, with 11 bases between. The CDR3 has 13 residues. CDR3 nucleotides: TGTGCCAGCAGCTCAGGACTGGGGGAAAAACTGTTTTTT. The encoded protein is CASSSGLGEKLFF.

V is TRBV5-4 and J is TRBJ2-5, with D possibly TRBD2 on 5 matching bases. CDR1 SGHNT and CDR2 YYREEE come from the germline V gene (reference sequence). CDR3 size: 13 residues. V lost 0 bases to trimming and J lost 5 bases, with 8 bases between them. The CDR3 nucleotides read TGTGCCAGCAGCTTGGGTGGGAGCGAGACCCAGTACTTC. Its translation is CASSLGGSETQYF.

This clonotype was counted ten times or more. V usage is TRBV12-3 or TRBV12-4 and J usage is TRBJ1-1; D remains ambiguous. There are 12 residues in the CDR3. Trimming took off 6 bases at V and 7 bases at J, with 12 bases between the two ends. The CDR3 loop is CASSRTAVEAFF. The CDR3 nucleotides read TGTGCCAGCAGCAGGACCGCAGTTGAAGCTTTCTTT.

This clonotype was counted ten times or more. The V gene is TRBV28, the J gene TRBJ2-3, with TRBD2 identical over 7 bases. V gave up 6 bases and J gave up 5 bases; unmatched junction bases: 11. The germline V gene has CDR1 MDHEN and CDR2 SYDVKM. The CDR3 sequence is 15 residues long. CDR3 amino acids: CASSLGGNHKDTQYF. CDR3 nucleotide sequence: TGTGCCAGCAGCCTGGGGGGGAATCACAAAGATACGCAGTATTTT. Using reference TRBV28 and TRBJ2-3 for the parts outside the CDR3, the full variable domain is DVKVTQSSRYLVKRTGEKVFLECVQDMDHENMFWYRQDPGLGLRLIYFSYDVKMKEKGDIPEGYSVSREKKERFSLILESASTNQTSMYLCASSLGGNHKDTQYFGPGTRLTVL.

This clonotype was seen only a few times. A much bigger clone sits one base away, suggesting this may be a read error. The chain joins TRBV20-1 to TRBJ1-4; 7 bases fit TRBD1. V trimming: 6 bases; J trimming: 7 bases; junction bases outside the gene matches: 11. The CDR3 has 14 amino acids. CDR1 DFQATT and CDR2 SNEGSKA come from the germline V gene (reference sequence). The CDR3 DNA sequence: TGCAGTGCCCCTGCAGGGGGGGCGCGTGAAAAACTGTTTTTT. Translated, it gives CSAPAGGAREKLFF.

DNA of the CDR3: TGTGCCAGCAGCCTCCGACGGGCGGAAAGCTCCTACAATGAGCAGTTCTTC. Translation gives CASSLRRAESSYNEQFF. The rearrangement links TRBV3-1 to TRBJ2-1; D is unclear. The CDR3 consists of 17 residues. Per the germline V gene, CDR1 is LGHDT and CDR2 is YNNKEL (reference sequence). Trimming removed 4 bases at V and 0 bases at J, with 16 bases between.